Detailed here is one TCR beta chain. TCRdb independently ran MiXCR on the 5' RACE reads; one entry per CDR3 protein. Here the sample spans fewer than 650,000 distinct CDR3 sequences, roughly 17% being singletons. This entry comes from a study of T-cell memory formation after mild COVID-19. In germline, CDR1 is SGHDN, CDR2 FVKESK. The trim removed 0 bases at V and 4 bases at J, leaving 11 bases unmatched. This CDR3 has 18 residues. Sequenced material: PBMCs or a T cell subset sorted from them (not recorded which). The source of this sequence is an adult woman who had mild COVID-19 (a few samples of this study predate the infection). Cell type and time point are not known. The rearrangement uses TRBV14 and TRBJ2-2; 7 bases line up with TRBD2. CDR3 sequence (DNA): TGTGCCAGCAGCCAAGATTGGAGTAGCGGGCGTTCCACCGGGGAGCTGTTTTTT. It specifies CASSQDWSSGRSTGELFF.